The table lists the clone carrying this T cell receptor beta chain with a few counts. Its antigen is currently unknown. TCRdb re-called the 5' RACE reads through MiXCR, storing one row per CDR3 protein. In the table there are 300,000 to 350,000 distinct CDR3 sequences, around 4.4% of which are singletons. Germline V gene lookup returns CDR1 DFQATT and CDR2 SNEGSKA (reference sequence). The V segment lost 0 bases and the J segment 5 bases; nucleotides outside the gene matches: 9. This CDR3 comprises 16 residues. The source of the sample is a study of T cells after yellow fever vaccination. Study information: Low-cell-number fractions were prepared with SMART-Seq v4 Ultra Low Input.

Study results and limitations: Weaker, the secondary response had a peak occurring faster, on day 5 versus 15. Some clonotypes, a small share, were shared between CD4 and CD8 compartments. Post-booster repertoires again held most primary-vaccination clones (approximately 96% CD4, around 90% CD8).

V is TRBV20-1 and J is TRBJ2-3; 9 bases are shared with TRBD1. Sequenced material: PBMCs, taken 15 days after the yellow fever booster vaccination. This clonotype was obtained from a man younger than 35 who received the YFV17D yellow fever vaccine. Here the CDR3 DNA reads TGCAGTGCTAGAGATATGAAACAGGGGGCCGGAGATACGCAGTATTTT. It is translated as CSARDMKQGAGDTQYF.